This TCR beta chain is drawn from a study of chemoradiotherapy in HPV16-positive cancers. Study-wide findings and caveats: The functional HPV-specific definition rests on just a couple of HPV16-positive patients.

Assay: immunoSEQ multiplex PCR; the TCRdb copy retains only in-frame clones and omits some. The table lists approximately 8,100 clones, around 85% of them singletons. Germline loops: CDR1 GTSNPN, CDR2 SVGIG (reference sequence). This CDR3 is 13 amino acids long. The germline V and J ends were trimmed by 0 bases and 7 bases, with 10 bases remaining between them. Worth noting for this clone: Its antigen is not identified.

This specimen was blood, taken from a patient who underwent chemoradiotherapy. The chain employs TRBV30 and TRBJ1-5; no definite D call. The TCR sequence derives from a human donor with HPV-associated anogenital cancer. The DNA for the CDR3 is TGTGCCTGGAGTGTAGGAACTGCCCAGCCCCAGCATTTT. Residues: CAWSVGTAQPQHF.